This TCR beta chain originates from a study of blood T cell repertoires in COVID-19. This CDR3 spans 14 amino acids. Germline CDR1 is MNHNS and CDR2 is SASEGT. Unmatched junction bases numbered 5, after V lost 1 base and J lost 8 bases. Ages ranged from roughly 18 to 95 years, with residence in some 25 US areas. Researchers sorted participants into cohorts using their self-reported clinical history. Some clones are missing from TCRdb's copy, which holds only in-frame ones; the method was immunoSEQ multiplex PCR. Of around 200,000 clones in the sample, approximately 89% were seen once. The sequencing sample was made of PBMCs or T cells enriched from blood (not recorded which). This TCR was sampled from a woman under 30 who had recovered from COVID-19. This sequence joins TRBV6-1 and TRBJ2-1; 7 positions match TRBD1. The CDR3 sequence is CASSEDRGRYEQFF. The CDR3 DNA is TGTGCCAGCAGTGAAGATAGGGGGCGGTATGAGCAGTTCTTC.